This T cell receptor beta chain was identified during a study of pediatric ulcerative colitis. This was a survey-level run. Sequencing was performed with immunoSEQ multiplex PCR; in TCRdb, only in-frame clones are kept and a portion is missing. This sample yields about 36,000 clones, of which approximately 87% are seen a single time; roughly 24% belongs to the top ten. V was clipped by 1 base and J by 5 bases, with 14 bases between them. The CDR3 extends over 16 amino acids. Germline assignment: CDR1 SGHNT and CDR2 YENEEA. This clonotype was obtained from a girl between 5 and 17 years old with moderate ulcerative colitis. Sample: blood. The chain employs TRBV11-3 and TRBJ2-2, with TRBD2 as a possible D gene (6 bases). The CDR3 DNA sequence: TGTGCCAGCAGCTTAGGGTTCGGGAGTAGGACCGGGGAGCTGTTTTTT. Amino acid sequence: CASSLGFGSRTGELFF.